Here is one T cell receptor (beta chain) with its context. Its antigen is currently unknown. Donors, without exception, were Caucasian adults residing in Nashville, Tennessee. Both subsets, CD45RA+ naive and CD45RA-negative memory, were split from the CD4+ cells. The record originates from a study of shared clonotypes between healthy human individuals. Study-level results: Rarefaction analysis demonstrated incomplete sorted-subset sequencing notwithstanding large depth. Non-shared clonotypes displayed generation probabilities falling below those of clonotypes present in all four donors.

Profiled with immunoSEQ multiplex PCR; TCRdb holds only in-frame clones, not every one. This sample has 850,000 to 1,200,000 clones, with about 80% found just once. The TCR originated in a man between 18 and 29 years old in good health. The sample taken for sequencing was memory CD4+ T cells sorted from blood. Subset given: CD45RA-negative fraction.

CDR3 bases: TGTGCCAGCAGATGGGGGGTTGAGGGAAAACTGTTTTTT. It yields the protein CASRWGVEGKLFF. The genes are TRBV5-6 and TRBJ1-4, with D tentatively TRBD1 (5 bases). The V end lost 5 bases, the J end lost 10 bases, and 15 bases lay between the germline ends. This CDR3 comprises 13 residues. Germline loops: CDR1 SGHDT, CDR2 YYEEEE.